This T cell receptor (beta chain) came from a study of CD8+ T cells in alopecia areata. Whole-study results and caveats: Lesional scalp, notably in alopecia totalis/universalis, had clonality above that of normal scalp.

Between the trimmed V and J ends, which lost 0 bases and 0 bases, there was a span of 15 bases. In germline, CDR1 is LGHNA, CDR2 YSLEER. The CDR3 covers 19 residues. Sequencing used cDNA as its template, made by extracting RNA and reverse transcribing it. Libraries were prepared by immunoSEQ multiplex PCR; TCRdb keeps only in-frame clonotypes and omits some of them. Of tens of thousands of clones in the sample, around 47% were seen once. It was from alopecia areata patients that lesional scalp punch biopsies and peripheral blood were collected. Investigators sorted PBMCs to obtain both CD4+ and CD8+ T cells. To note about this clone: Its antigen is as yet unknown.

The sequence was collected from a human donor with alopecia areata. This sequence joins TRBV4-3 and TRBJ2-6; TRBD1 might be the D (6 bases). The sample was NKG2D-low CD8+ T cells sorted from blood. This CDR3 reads CASSQDWQGISSGANVLTF. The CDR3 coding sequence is TGCGCCAGCAGCCAAGACTGGCAGGGGATAAGCTCTGGGGCCAACGTCCTGACTTTC.